The rows below give T cell receptor beta chains drawn from one sample of a study of T cell repertoires in cytomegalovirus infection. These receptors have no known antigen. TCRdb fed the reads into MiXCR, producing one record per CDR3 protein. Among about 830,000 distinct CDR3 sequences listed, approximately 29% were seen once. The sample here was cultured CD8+ T cells from PBMCs, taken from culture after CMV antigen stimulation. The origin of the receptors is a human donor in good health (CMV status not recorded). Some clones in this sample may be carry-over from other donors' samples. The CDR3 runs from the conserved cysteine through the conserved F or W. D genes are given only for firm matches. Clone size is not always given. Where it is, it says once, few, many or a class for expanded clones.

TRBV7-9	TRBD1	TRBJ1-2	12	NA	CASSLVGRDRDF	TGTGCCAGCAGCTTAGTTGGGCGAGACAGGGACTTC
TRBV19	NA	TRBJ1-1	16	NA	CASSSFRAGANTEAFF	TGTGCCAGTAGTAGTTTTAGGGCAGGAGCGAACACTGAAGCTTTCTTT
TRBV7-6	TRBD2	TRBJ2-5	14	many	CASSRRGGGETQYF	TGTGCCAGCAGCCGGCGGGGGGGCGGGGAGACCCAGTACTTC
TRBV27	TRBD1	TRBJ1-6	15	NA	CASSDRDRHDSPLHF	TGTGCCAGCAGTGACCGGGACAGACATGATTCACCCCTCCACTTT
TRBV7-2	NA	TRBJ2-3	14	few	CASSLVLPTDTQYF	TGTGCCAGCAGCTTAGTTCTTCCCACAGATACGCAGTATTTT
TRBV28	NA	TRBJ2-3	12	NA	CASSLGPSTQYF	TGTGCCAGCAGTTTAGGTCCCTCCACGCAGTATTTT
TRBV29-1	NA	TRBJ2-1	12	NA	CSVEDRLNEQFF	TGCAGCGTTGAAGATCGGTTGAATGAGCAGTTCTTC
TRBV12-3/TRBV12-4	TRBD1	TRBJ2-2	18	few	CASSLVLGGQEYTGELFF	TGTGCCAGCAGTTTAGTTTTAGGGGGACAGGAGTACACCGGGGAGCTGTTTTTT
TRBV6-1	NA	TRBJ1-1	15	NA	CASNNGRAVNTEAFF	TGTGCCAGCAACAATGGGAGGGCAGTGAACACTGAAGCTTTCTTT
TRBV13	TRBD1	TRBJ1-1	14	NA	CTSSGGTGVTEAFF	TGTACCAGCAGCGGCGGGACAGGGGTAACTGAAGCTTTCTTT
TRBV5-4	TRBD2	TRBJ2-3	14	NA	CASTGGGYTDTQYF	TGTGCCAGCACCGGGGGGGGATACACAGATACGCAGTATTTT
TRBV12-3/TRBV12-4	TRBD2	TRBJ2-2	18	few	CASSLMASGGAYTGELFF	TGTGCCAGCAGTTTAATGGCTAGCGGGGGGGCGTACACCGGGGAGCTGTTTTTT
TRBV20-1	TRBD1	TRBJ2-2	17	NA	CSARDLTGGAYTGELFF	TGCAGTGCTAGAGACCTAACAGGGGGCGCTTATACCGGGGAGCTGTTTTTT
TRBV6-6	NA	TRBJ2-3	16	NA	CASSYYEAEGQDTQYF	TGTGCCAGCAGTTACTATGAGGCCGAGGGGCAGGATACGCAGTATTTT
TRBV7-2	NA	TRBJ1-6	17	few	CASSLDQAPTYNSPLHF	TGTGCCAGCAGCTTAGACCAGGCCCCAACTTATAATTCACCCCTCCACTTT
TRBV6-6	NA	TRBJ2-2	15	few	CASSYPVRTAGELFF	TGTGCCAGCAGTTACCCCGTCAGGACGGCCGGGGAGCTGTTTTTT
TRBV7-2	NA	TRBJ1-1	14	few	CASSLAHPGREAFF	TGTGCCAGCAGCTTAGCGCACCCTGGTCGCGAAGCTTTCTTT
TRBV4-3	NA	TRBJ1-2	15	NA	CASSQDLGQGDGYTF	TGCGCCAGCAGCCAAGATTTGGGGCAGGGAGATGGCTACACCTTC
TRBV7-8	NA	TRBJ2-4	14	few	CASSLAGGVDIQYF	TGTGCCAGCAGCTTAGCGGGGGGCGTGGACATTCAGTACTTC
TRBV28	TRBD1	TRBJ1-1	17	NA	CASSPLRTGELHTEAFF	TGTGCCAGCAGTCCCCTACGGACAGGGGAGTTGCACACTGAAGCTTTCTTT
TRBV5-8	NA	TRBJ2-2	10	few	CATSTGELFF	TGTGCCACCTCCACCGGGGAGCTGTTTTTT
TRBV29-1	NA	TRBJ2-7	15	once	CSVLGARANSYEQYF	TGCAGCGTTTTGGGGGCCAGGGCAAATTCCTACGAGCAGTACTTC
TRBV6-6	NA	TRBJ1-1	14	NA	CASSYSVGSSEAFF	TGTGCCAGCAGTTACTCAGTCGGGAGCAGTGAAGCTTTCTTT
TRBV3-1	TRBD2	TRBJ2-1	17	NA	CASTLGGGTYRGNEQFF	TGTGCCAGCACCCTTGGCGGGGGGACCTACCGGGGCAATGAGCAGTTCTTC
TRBV9	NA	TRBJ1-1	13	once	CASSVEGQTEAFF	TGTGCCAGCAGCGTAGAAGGGCAAACTGAAGCTTTCTTT
TRBV6-5	NA	TRBJ1-1	14	few	CASSYRAATYEAFF	TGTGCCAGCAGTTACCGGGCAGCCACTTATGAAGCTTTCTTT
TRBV27	TRBD1	TRBJ2-7	12	NA	CATAIQGFEQYF	TGTGCCACCGCAATACAGGGGTTCGAGCAGTACTTC
TRBV9	NA	TRBJ2-2	11	NA	CASRGDGELFF	TGTGCCAGCCGGGGTGACGGGGAGCTGTTTTTT
TRBV7-3	NA	TRBJ2-3	14	few	CASSFPTGTDTQYF	TGTGCCAGCAGCTTTCCGACAGGCACAGATACGCAGTATTTT
TRBV5-4	NA	TRBJ1-1	15	NA	CASSMLLSWNTEAFF	TGTGCCAGCAGCATGCTTCTGTCGTGGAACACTGAAGCTTTCTTT
TRBV6-5	NA	TRBJ1-3	16	few	CASSYSPRTSGNTIYF	TGTGCCAGCAGTTACTCCCCTCGGACCTCTGGAAACACCATATATTTT
TRBV2	NA	TRBJ1-2	15	NA	CASSAKAIRDNGYTF	TGTGCCAGCAGTGCCAAGGCCATTAGGGATAATGGCTACACCTTC
TRBV7-2	NA	TRBJ2-2	12	once	CANLQSTGELVF	TGTGCCAACCTACAGAGCACCGGGGAGCTGGTTTTT
TRBV7-2	NA	TRBJ1-1	16	many	CASSLGVHPGIAEAFF	TGTGCCAGCAGCTTAGGTGTACACCCTGGGATCGCTGAAGCTTTCTTT
TRBV7-8	TRBD2	TRBJ2-3	15	few	CASRVGRGGTDTQYF	TGTGCCAGCAGGGTGGGGCGGGGGGGTACAGATACGCAGTATTTT
TRBV7-9	NA	TRBJ2-5	14	many	CASSQYRDEETQYF	TGTGCCAGCAGCCAATATAGGGATGAAGAGACCCAGTACTTC
TRBV6-6	TRBD2	TRBJ2-3	19	few	CASSLLGLAGFASTDTQYF	TGTGCCAGCAGTTTATTAGGACTAGCGGGGTTTGCTAGCACAGATACGCAGTATTTT
TRBV28	TRBD1	TRBJ1-5	12	NA	CAVTGGGQPQHF	TGTGCCGTGACAGGGGGGGGTCAGCCCCAGCATTTT
TRBV27	NA	TRBJ2-3	16	few	CASTSFPRSVPDTQYF	TGTGCCAGCACCAGTTTCCCCCGATCGGTGCCAGATACGCAGTATTTT
TRBV11-2	NA	TRBJ1-2	14	NA	CASSLRGVIYGYTF	TGTGCCAGCAGCTTAAGGGGGGTGATCTATGGCTACACCTTC
TRBV19	TRBD2	TRBJ2-3	16	NA	CASSLSSGGLSDTQYF	TGTGCCAGTAGTCTTTCTAGCGGGGGTCTCTCAGATACGCAGTATTTT
TRBV24-1	NA	TRBJ2-2	16	NA	CATSDFRNANTGELFF	TGTGCCACCAGTGATTTTAGGAACGCGAACACCGGGGAGCTGTTTTTT
TRBV20-1	NA	TRBJ1-5	14	many	CSALTGHGNQPQHF	TGCAGTGCTTTAACGGGTCATGGGAATCAGCCCCAGCATTTT